One sample yielded the 32 T cell receptor beta chains listed below, sequenced in a study of blood T cell repertoires in COVID-19 (TCRdb year 2020). The library was obtained by the immunoSEQ multiplex PCR assay. The source is immuneACCESS, and TCRdb retained only in-frame sequences with V and J called. Part of the clones is not carried over; for the studies checked, unresolved V genes explain less than half of this, and the remainder is unexplained. The sample yields 60,000 to 70,000 clones; 80% to 85% were counted once. The top ten constitute approximately 14% of the sample. The specimen was peripheral blood. Receptors were obtained from an elderly man with acute or convalescent COVID-19.

The chain joins TRBV29-1 to TRBJ2-7; 7 bases match TRBD1. CDR1 SQVTM and CDR2 ANQGSEA come from the germline V gene. V was pared by 0 bases and J by 4 bases, with 0 bases of the junction left unmatched. This CDR3 spans 12 amino acids. The CDR3 reads CSVEDRGYEQYF. For the CDR3, the DNA is TGCAGCGTTGAAGACAGGGGGTACGAGCAGTACTTC.

This clone was counted a single time. The chain links TRBV7-2 to TRBJ2-5, with D possibly TRBD1 on 6 matching bases. CDR3 length: 18 amino acids. Trimming took 3 bases from V and 4 from J, leaving 24 bases between them. Germline V CDR1 and CDR2: SGHTA, FQGNSA. The CDR3 is CASSFSRRVPQGRETQYF. Written as DNA, the CDR3 is TGTGCCAGCAGCTTCAGCCGGCGGGTCCCCCAGGGGAGAGAGACCCAGTACTTC.

The rearrangement joins TRBV4-1 to TRBJ2-1, with a tentative D call TRBD1 (5 bases). The germline V and J ends were trimmed by 3 bases and 6 bases, with 9 bases remaining between them. In germline, CDR1 is MGHRA, CDR2 YSYEKL. This CDR3 is 13 amino acids long. The CDR3, as DNA: TGCGCCAGCAGCCAGAGTCAGGGCAATGAGCAGTTCTTC. Encoded protein: CASSQSQGNEQFF.

The rearrangement joins TRBV19 to TRBJ1-1, with 7 bases identical to TRBD1. Looked up from germline, CDR1 is LNHDA and CDR2 is SQIVND (reference sequence). V dropped 4 bases and J dropped 5; count of bases not matched to a gene: 4. The CDR3 has 13 amino acids. The CDR3 spells CASSTQGQTEAFF. CDR3 in DNA: TGTGCCAGTAGTACACAGGGACAGACTGAAGCTTTCTTT.

V gene TRBV5-6 combines with J gene TRBJ1-5; D perhaps matches TRBD1 (5 bases). The V and J ends lost 1 base and 6 bases respectively, with 17 bases between them. The CDR3 runs to 16 residues. Looked up from germline, CDR1 is SGHDT and CDR2 is YYEEEE. CDR3 DNA sequence: TGTGCCAGCAGCTTGCGCCCAACGGGGGAAGCTCAGCCCCAGCATTTT. It codes for CASSLRPTGEAQPQHF.

The gene calls are TRBV6-5 and TRBJ2-3; no clear D. Trimming removed 7 bases from V and 1 base from J, with 9 bases in between. The length of the CDR3 is 13 residues. Germline CDR1 reads MNHEY; CDR2 reads SVGAGI. In DNA, the CDR3 is TGTGCCAGCACCTTGGCGGGCACAGATACGCAGTATTTT. It translates to CASTLAGTDTQYF.

The chain links TRBV3-1 (or the pseudogene TRBV3-2) to TRBJ1-3, with unresolved D. V shed 0 bases and J shed 7 bases, with 22 bases lying between them. The CDR3 has 18 residues. In germline, CDR1 is LGHDT, CDR2 YNNKEL (reference sequence). CDR3 amino acids: CASSQDLGTRLLLNTIYF. CDR3 bases: TGTGCCAGCAGCCAAGATCTGGGTACTAGACTATTGCTGAACACCATATATTTT.

This sequence joins TRBV19 and TRBJ2-2; 7 bases line up with TRBD1. V dropped 3 bases and J dropped 6; count of bases not matched to a gene: 1. The CDR3 contains 13 residues. Germline assignment: CDR1 LNHDA and CDR2 SQIVND (reference sequence). The CDR3 loop reads CASSMRGPGELFF. The CDR3 nucleotides read TGTGCCAGTAGTATGAGGGGGCCCGGGGAGCTGTTTTTT.

The chain is built from TRBV5-1 and TRBJ2-7; 11 bases fit TRBD1. The ends lost 0 bases at V and 7 bases at J; junction bases unmatched: 9. Germline V gives CDR1 SGHRS, CDR2 YFSETQ. The CDR3 is made up of 16 amino acids. This chain's CDR3 is CASSLVLGTGGEEQYF. For the CDR3, the DNA is TGCGCCAGCAGCTTGGTTCTGGGGACAGGGGGGGAAGAGCAGTACTTC. The whole variable domain, remainder taken from reference TRBV5-1 and TRBJ2-7, is KAGVTQTPRYLIKTRGQQVTLSCSPISGHRSVSWYQQTPGQGLQFLFEYFSETQRNKGNFPGRFSGRQFSNSRSEMNVSTLELGDSALYLCASSLVLGTGGEEQYFGPGTRLTVT.

This sequence joins TRBV9 and TRBJ1-3, with 10 bases lining up with TRBD1. CDR1 is SGDLS, CDR2 YYNGEE, per germline. This CDR3 comprises 15 residues. Losses at the gene ends were 2 bases for V and 2 bases for J; bases not matched to a gene: 1. The chain's CDR3 is CASSVDRGPGNTIYF. In DNA form, the CDR3 reads TGTGCCAGCAGCGTCGACAGGGGGCCTGGAAACACCATATATTTT.

The chain has TRBV5-6 and TRBJ2-7; a weak D match, TRBD1 (5 bases). This CDR3 is built from 13 residues. Between the trimmed V and J ends, which lost 5 bases and 5 bases, there was a span of 14 bases. Germline loops: CDR1 SGHDT, CDR2 YYEEEE. Here the CDR3 reads CASSWWGQDEQYF. CDR3 bases: TGTGCCAGCAGTTGGTGGGGCCAGGACGAGCAGTACTTC.

This rearrangement joins TRBV3-1 (or the pseudogene TRBV3-2) to TRBJ1-5; the D gene is possibly TRBD1 (6 bases). Between the trimmed V and J ends, which lost 1 base and 5 bases, there was a span of 9 bases. Germline V CDR1 and CDR2: LGHDT, YNNKEL (reference sequence). CDR3 length equals 14 residues. DNA of the CDR3: TGTGCCAGCAGCCAAGGACAGGAGGATCAGCCCCAGCATTTT. It yields the protein CASSQGQEDQPQHF.

This chain's CDR3 is CASRPTGYNSPLHF. In DNA form, the CDR3 reads TGTGCCAGCAGGCCCACAGGGTATAATTCACCCCTCCACTTT. This chain joins TRBV6-5 and TRBJ1-6, with D possibly TRBD1 on 6 matching bases. V lost 6 bases and J 4 bases, leaving 10 bases between the germline ends. The CDR3 extends over 14 amino acids. The germline gives CDR1 MNHEY, CDR2 SVGAGI.

The chain is built from TRBV3-1 (or the pseudogene TRBV3-2) and TRBJ1-1, with 8 nucleotides matching TRBD1. CDR3 length: 13 amino acids. CDR1 and CDR2 (germline): LGHDT, YNNKEL (reference sequence). Losses at the gene ends were 0 bases for V and 13 bases for J; bases not matched to a gene: 7. The chain's CDR3 is CASSQDRGREGFF. In DNA, the CDR3 is TGTGCCAGCAGCCAAGACAGGGGGCGCGAGGGTTTCTTT.

This clone was detected only a few times. The chain couples TRBV19 to TRBJ1-5; D remains unclear. V lost 0 bases and J 2 bases, leaving 14 bases between the germline ends. The CDR3 consists of 17 residues. CDR1 is LNHDA, CDR2 SQIVND, per germline (reference sequence). The CDR3 DNA follows: TGTGCCAGTAGTATAGAACAGATAACAGCAGGCAATCAGCCCCAGCATTTT. It is translated as CASSIEQITAGNQPQHF.

V and J are TRBV15 and TRBJ1-4; a weak D match, TRBD1 (6 bases). V dropped 3 bases and J dropped 8 bases, with 16 bases sitting between them. Germline-derived CDR1 and CDR2 are LNHNV and YYDKDF (reference sequence). The CDR3 runs 15 residues. The CDR3 region is CATSRDLIGGEKLFF. The CDR3 nucleotides are TGTGCCACCAGCAGGGATTTAATAGGGGGAGAAAAACTGTTTTTT.

The chain has TRBV3-1 (or the pseudogene TRBV3-2) and TRBJ2-5; D not resolved. V gave up 1 base and J gave up 5 bases, with 5 bases separating them. The CDR3 totals 12 residues. CDR1 and CDR2 from the germline V gene are LGHDT and YNNKEL (reference sequence). For the CDR3, the DNA is TGTGCCAGCAGCCAAGGGCCGGAGACCCAGTACTTC. Amino acid sequence: CASSQGPETQYF.

This rearrangement joins TRBV6-2 or TRBV6-3 to TRBJ2-7; the match to TRBD1 covers 9 bases. This CDR3 region has 15 residues. Germline CDR1 MNHEY, CDR2 SVGEGT. V was pared by 4 bases and J by 3 bases, with 7 bases of the junction left unmatched. Here the CDR3 DNA reads TGTGCCAGCAGTTCGTACCGGGACAGGGTCTACGAGCAGTACTTC. This encodes CASSSYRDRVYEQYF.

CDR3: CASSLTSRNTGELFF. CDR3 nucleotides: TGTGCCAGCAGCTTAACTAGTCGTAACACCGGGGAGCTGTTTTTT. The chain combines TRBV7-9 with TRBJ2-2; possible D gene TRBD2, 5 bases. V dropped 2 bases and J dropped 2 bases, with 9 bases sitting between them. This CDR3 region has 15 residues. Germline V lookup: CDR1 SEHNR, CDR2 FQNEAQ (reference sequence).

Here the CDR3 reads CASSVDYRSYEQYF. The CDR3 DNA sequence: TGTGCCAGCAGCGTAGACTACCGCTCCTACGAGCAGTACTTC. The chain uses TRBV9 and TRBJ2-7; D is ambiguous. The germline V gene has CDR1 SGDLS and CDR2 YYNGEE. Trimming cost V 0 bases and J 0 bases, with 7 bases left between them. The CDR3 is 14 residues long. The variable domain in full, with the rest retrieved from reference TRBV9 and TRBJ2-7, is DSGVTQTPKHLITATGQRVTLRCSPRSGDLSVYWYQQSLDQGLQFLIQYYNGEERAKGNILERFSAQQFPDLHSELNLSSLELGDSALYFCASSVDYRSYEQYFGPGTRLTVT.

The chain joins TRBV12-5 to TRBJ2-5; D is perhaps TRBD1 (5 bases). Trimming shortened V by 6 bases and J by 0 bases, and 14 bases separated the two germline ends. The germline V gene has CDR1 LGHNT and CDR2 FRNRAP. CDR3 length: 15 residues. As DNA, the CDR3 is TGTGCTAGTGGGTCCGGACAACCGTACCAAGAGACCCAGTACTTC. Translation gives CASGSGQPYQETQYF. Filled out from reference TRBV12-5 and TRBJ2-5, the complete variable domain reads DARVTQTPRHKVTEMGQEVTMRCQPILGHNTVFWYRQTMMQGLELLAYFRNRAPLDDSGMPKDRFSAEMPDATLATLKIQPSEPRDSAVYFCASGSGQPYQETQYFGPGTRLLVL.

The chain recombines TRBV7-9 with TRBJ2-7; the match to TRBD1 covers 9 bases. Germline lookup yields CDR1 SEHNR and CDR2 FQNEAQ (reference sequence). V gave up 2 bases and J gave up 5 bases; unmatched junction bases: 4. The CDR3 covers 14 residues. The CDR3 spells CASSLRTGADEQYF. The CDR3 bases are TGTGCCAGCAGCTTACGGACAGGGGCCGACGAGCAGTACTTC.

The chain uses TRBV5-1 and TRBJ2-5; weak D call: TRBD2 (6 bases). Per germline, CDR1 SGHRS and CDR2 YFSETQ. V was trimmed by 1 base and J by 5 bases, leaving 15 bases between them. The CDR3 is made up of 15 amino acids. This CDR3 is CASSLLGEVMETQYF. The CDR3 bases are TGCGCCAGCAGCTTGCTCGGGGAGGTAATGGAGACCCAGTACTTC.

The chain joins TRBV29-1 to TRBJ2-1; 11 nucleotides match TRBD1. V was clipped by 6 bases and J by 7 bases; unmatched bases: 5. The CDR3 is made up of 13 amino acids. Germline V gene data show CDR1 as SQVTM and CDR2 as ANQGSEA. This CDR3 is CSVGTGGGNEQFF. The DNA for the CDR3 is TGCAGCGTCGGGACAGGGGGGGGTAATGAGCAGTTCTTC.

V and J are TRBV25-1 and TRBJ2-5; 9 positions match TRBD1. Germline V gives CDR1 MGHDK, CDR2 SYGVNS. The CDR3 is made up of 15 amino acids. J was trimmed by 4 bases and V by 3 bases; bases with no gene match: 6. The CDR3 spells CASSEAGTGRETQYF. In DNA form, the CDR3 reads TGTGCCAGCAGTGAGGCCGGGACAGGGCGAGAGACCCAGTACTTC.

The rearrangement uses TRBV3-1 (or the pseudogene TRBV3-2) and TRBJ2-2, with D tentatively TRBD1 (5 bases). V lost 0 bases and J 6 bases, leaving 11 bases between the germline ends. The CDR3 runs to 15 residues. CDR1 is LGHDT, CDR2 YNNKEL, per germline (reference sequence). CDR3 amino acids: CASSQDRQLPGELFF. For the CDR3, the DNA is TGTGCCAGCAGCCAAGACAGACAGCTGCCCGGGGAGCTGTTTTTT.

The V and J genes are TRBV5-4 and TRBJ2-7; TRBD1 might be the D (6 bases). Germline CDR1 SGHNT, CDR2 YYREEE (reference sequence). The length of the CDR3 is 14 residues. V lost 1 base to trimming and J lost 6 bases, with 14 bases between them. The CDR3 spells CASSLFRGGLEQYF. CDR3 nucleotide sequence: TGTGCCAGCAGCTTGTTTCGAGGGGGTCTCGAGCAGTACTTC.

This chain uses TRBV7-2 with TRBJ1-2, with 10 bases lining up with TRBD1. Losses at the gene ends were 1 base for V and 6 bases for J; bases not matched to a gene: 5. This CDR3 contains 15 residues. Looked up from germline, CDR1 is SGHTA and CDR2 is FQGNSA. This chain's CDR3 is CASSLEGQGLHGYTF. CDR3 coding DNA: TGTGCCAGCAGCTTAGAGGGACAGGGGTTACATGGCTACACCTTC.

About this clone: A clone one base away is much larger, so this may be a read error. The chain links TRBV7-3 to TRBJ2-1; possible D gene TRBD2, 5 bases. Trimming removed 5 bases from V and 0 bases from J, with 5 bases in between. The CDR3 runs 13 residues. Per the germline V gene, CDR1 is SGHTA and CDR2 is FQGTGA. The CDR3: CASSGSSYNEQFF. The CDR3, as DNA: TGTGCCAGCAGCGGGAGCTCCTACAATGAGCAGTTCTTC.

The chain links TRBV5-1 to TRBJ2-1; 11 nucleotides line up with TRBD2. With 5 bases clipped from V and 1 base from J, the junction kept 8 bases outside the gene matches. Germline-derived CDR1 and CDR2 are SGHRS and YFSETQ. The CDR3 has 17 residues. CDR3: CASSTTSGSKSYNEQFF. CDR3 bases: TGCGCCAGCAGTACTACTAGCGGGAGTAAGTCCTACAATGAGCAGTTCTTC.

The count of this clone is one. This chain links TRBV7-9 with TRBJ2-3; unclear D gene. Germline values: CDR1 SEHNR, CDR2 FQNEAQ (reference sequence). V lost 5 bases to trimming and J lost 2 bases, with 14 bases between them. This CDR3 spans 15 amino acids. The CDR3 loop is CASSPTTPPTDTQYF. Here the CDR3 DNA reads TGTGCCAGCAGCCCCACTACACCCCCCACAGATACGCAGTATTTT.

The chain joins TRBV4-3 to TRBJ2-5; TRBD2 might be the D (7 bases). CDR3 length: 16 amino acids. CDR1 and CDR2 from the germline V gene are LGHNA and YSLEER. Trimming stripped 5 bases from V and 5 bases from J, with 21 bases between. The CDR3 here is CASSVGGGRSGETQYF. The CDR3 bases are TGCGCCAGCAGCGTCGGGGGCGGGAGATCGGGGGAGACCCAGTACTTC.